These T cell receptor beta chains were read from a single sample in a study of PD-L1 blockade in urothelial cancer. TCRdb keeps only in-frame clones here, not all; method: immunoSEQ multiplex PCR. The sample holds about 130,000 clones, more than 70% seen once. The sequences come from PBMCs, collected around atezolizumab (anti-PD-L1) treatment. Receptor source: a man aged 45-60 years with urothelial cancer. Both conserved end residues are part of each CDR3. The D gene is left open where the match is weak. The size entry is marked missing in some rows and otherwise reads once, few, many or a size class.

CDR3: CASSRQGLEGYTF
DNA: TGTGCCAGCAGTCGACAGGGATTAGAAGGCTACACCTTC
D: TRBD1
J: TRBJ1-2
size: NA
V: TRBV6-5

CDR3: CASSFAGGGLNTEAFF
DNA: TGTGCCAGCAGCTTCGCCGGGGGGGGGTTGAACACTGAAGCTTTCTTT
D: NA
J: TRBJ1-1
size: NA
V: TRBV9

CDR3: CASSLSGGLSRAETQYF
DNA: TGTGCCAGCAGTTTATCGGGGGGACTCTCGAGGGCCGAGACCCAGTACTTC
D: TRBD2
J: TRBJ2-5
size: NA
V: TRBV28

CDR3: CASSQDLGQGAYEQYF
DNA: TGTGCCAGCAGCCAAGACCTGGGACAGGGGGCTTACGAGCAGTACTTC
D: TRBD1
J: TRBJ2-7
size: NA
V: TRBV14

CDR3: CASSVGGNNEQFF
DNA: TGTGCCAGCAGCGTAGGCGGAAACAATGAGCAGTTCTTC
D: NA
J: TRBJ2-1
size: few
V: TRBV9

CDR3: CASSTGTTTDTQYF
DNA: TGTGCCAGCAGTACCGGGACTACCACAGATACGCAGTATTTT
D: TRBD2
J: TRBJ2-3
size: NA
V: TRBV2

CDR3: CSVGADTQYF
DNA: TGCAGCGTTGGCGCAGATACGCAGTATTTT
D: NA
J: TRBJ2-3
size: NA
V: TRBV29-1

CDR3: CASSDRDRGLGTEAFF
DNA: TGTGCCAGCAGTGACCGGGACAGGGGGTTGGGCACTGAAGCTTTCTTT
D: TRBD1
J: TRBJ1-1
size: NA
V: TRBV25-1

CDR3: CASSTGTSDTDTQYF
DNA: TGTGCCAGCAGCACCGGGACTAGCGACACAGATACGCAGTATTTT
D: TRBD2
J: TRBJ2-3
size: NA
V: TRBV2

CDR3: CASSSPGVTEAFF
DNA: TGTGCCAGCAGCTCGCCAGGGGTCACTGAAGCTTTCTTT
D: NA
J: TRBJ1-1
size: NA
V: TRBV7-2

CDR3: CASSFTGTVQNTEAFF
DNA: TGTGCCAGCAGTTTCACAGGGACAGTTCAAAACACTGAAGCTTTCTTT
D: TRBD1
J: TRBJ1-1
size: NA
V: TRBV28

CDR3: CSVAGTNEKLFF
DNA: TGCAGCGTTGCCGGGACTAATGAAAAACTGTTTTTT
D: NA
J: TRBJ1-4
size: NA
V: TRBV29-1

CDR3: CASSLFPRGWSNQPQHF
DNA: TGTGCCAGCAGCTTATTCCCCAGGGGCTGGAGCAATCAGCCCCAGCATTTT
D: NA
J: TRBJ1-5
size: NA
V: TRBV5-5

CDR3: CASSPRGPYGEQYF
DNA: TGTGCCAGCAGCCCCAGGGGCCCCTATGGCGAGCAGTACTTC
D: NA
J: TRBJ2-7
size: NA
V: TRBV5-5

CDR3: CASSLSHDSAVAEAFF
DNA: TGTGCCAGCAGCTTGTCCCATGACAGCGCGGTGGCTGAAGCTTTCTTT
D: NA
J: TRBJ1-1
size: NA
V: TRBV5-5

CDR3: CASSPGLPLGYTF
DNA: TGCGCCAGCAGCCCGGGACTCCCCTTGGGCTACACCTTC
D: NA
J: TRBJ1-2
size: NA
V: TRBV5-1

CDR3: CATSRVQRTSYGYTF
DNA: TGTGCCACCAGCAGGGTTCAGAGGACAAGCTATGGCTACACCTTC
D: NA
J: TRBJ1-2
size: NA
V: TRBV15

CDR3: CSVKGLAGVRYNEQFF
DNA: TGCAGCGTTAAGGGACTAGCGGGAGTCAGGTACAATGAGCAGTTCTTC
D: TRBD2
J: TRBJ2-1
size: NA
V: TRBV29-1

CDR3: CASSDSGGTDTQYF
DNA: TGTGCCAGCAGCGATAGCGGGGGCACAGATACGCAGTATTTT
D: TRBD2
J: TRBJ2-3
size: few
V: TRBV9

CDR3: CASLSAAGGFYEQYF
DNA: TGTGCCAGCCTCTCAGCGGCGGGAGGCTTCTACGAGCAGTACTTC
D: TRBD2
J: TRBJ2-7
size: NA
V: TRBV28

CDR3: CASHGDSNQPQHF
DNA: TGTGCCAGCCACGGGGATAGCAATCAGCCCCAGCATTTT
D: NA
J: TRBJ1-5
size: NA
V: TRBV18

CDR3: CASSAGAGPLFGEQFF
DNA: TGTGCCAGCAGCGCCGGAGCGGGACCCCTCTTCGGAGAGCAGTTCTTC
D: TRBD2
J: TRBJ2-1
size: NA
V: TRBV9

CDR3: CASSRGLGKLFF
DNA: TGTGCCAGCAGCCGGGGACTCGGAAAACTGTTTTTT
D: NA
J: TRBJ1-4
size: NA
V: TRBV6-5

CDR3: CASSVATSGNEQFF
DNA: TGTGCCAGCAGCGTAGCTACTAGCGGCAATGAGCAGTTCTTC
D: TRBD2
J: TRBJ2-1
size: once
V: TRBV9

CDR3: CASSLSGTGELFF
DNA: TGTGCCAGCAGCTTGAGCGGAACCGGGGAGCTGTTTTTT
D: NA
J: TRBJ2-2
size: NA
V: TRBV7-3

CDR3: CASSIRGTGNNQPQHF
DNA: TGTGCCAGCAGCATAAGGGGCACAGGGAATAATCAGCCCCAGCATTTT
D: NA
J: TRBJ1-5
size: NA
V: TRBV7-9

CDR3: CASSTTGHYGYTF
DNA: TGTGCCAGTAGTACGACAGGACACTATGGCTACACCTTC
D: NA
J: TRBJ1-2
size: few
V: TRBV19

CDR3: CASSFISPSEETQYF
DNA: TGCGCCAGCAGCTTCATCAGCCCGTCGGAGGAGACCCAGTACTTC
D: NA
J: TRBJ2-5
size: NA
V: TRBV5-1

CDR3: CASSLDFTDTQYF
DNA: TGTGCCAGCAGCTTAGACTTCACAGATACGCAGTATTTT
D: NA
J: TRBJ2-3
size: NA
V: TRBV7-2

CDR3: CASSRGLAGGPTYEQYF
DNA: TGTGCCAGCAGCCGAGGACTAGCGGGAGGACCAACCTACGAGCAGTACTTC
D: TRBD2
J: TRBJ2-7
size: NA
V: TRBV5-4

CDR3: CASRKGAGGLAGSTDTQYF
DNA: TGTGCCAGCAGAAAGGGAGCCGGAGGACTAGCGGGGAGCACAGATACGCAGTATTTT
D: TRBD2
J: TRBJ2-3
size: NA
V: TRBV27

CDR3: CASRGLGREKLFF
DNA: TGTGCCAGCAGGGGACTTGGGAGGGAAAAACTGTTTTTT
D: NA
J: TRBJ1-4
size: NA
V: TRBV28

CDR3: CASSPAAGLRGDEQFF
DNA: TGCGCCAGCAGCCCGGCGGCGGGACTACGAGGGGATGAGCAGTTCTTC
D: TRBD2
J: TRBJ2-1
size: once
V: TRBV4-1

CDR3: CASSYIPSRVPYEQYF
DNA: TGTGCCAGCAGTTATATTCCTTCCAGGGTCCCCTACGAGCAGTACTTC
D: NA
J: TRBJ2-7
size: NA
V: TRBV6-6

CDR3: CASSPGVVKKETQYF
DNA: TGTGCCAGTAGTCCCGGGGTAGTTAAGAAAGAGACCCAGTACTTC
D: NA
J: TRBJ2-5
size: NA
V: TRBV19

CDR3: CASSLGWGQGASDTQYF
DNA: TGTGCCAGCAGCTTAGGGTGGGGACAGGGCGCATCAGATACGCAGTATTTT
D: TRBD1
J: TRBJ2-3
size: NA
V: TRBV7-2

CDR3: CASSGLYRRSLPYEQYF
DNA: TGCGCCAGCAGTGGCCTTTACAGGAGATCCCTGCCCTACGAGCAGTACTTC
D: NA
J: TRBJ2-7
size: few
V: TRBV10-1

CDR3: CASSVTVNTEAFF
DNA: TGCGCCAGCAGCGTGACAGTGAACACTGAAGCTTTCTTT
D: NA
J: TRBJ1-1
size: NA
V: TRBV5-1

CDR3: CASSQSRGQGYTDTQYF
DNA: TGTGCCAGCAGCCAAAGTAGAGGACAGGGATACACAGATACGCAGTATTTT
D: TRBD1
J: TRBJ2-3
size: NA
V: TRBV14

CDR3: CASSLAQALSMNTEAFF
DNA: TGCGCCAGCAGCTTGGCCCAGGCCCTGTCCATGAACACTGAAGCTTTCTTT
D: NA
J: TRBJ1-1
size: NA
V: TRBV5-1

CDR3: CASSSGQGSHEQYF
DNA: TGCGCCAGCAGCTCGGGACAGGGTTCTCACGAGCAGTACTTC
D: TRBD1
J: TRBJ2-7
size: NA
V: TRBV5-1

CDR3: CASTWDRGRETQYF
DNA: TGTGCCAGCACCTGGGACAGGGGGCGGGAGACCCAGTACTTC
D: TRBD1
J: TRBJ2-5
size: NA
V: TRBV2

CDR3: CASSAASRVAFF
DNA: TGTGCCAGCAGTGCAGCCTCCAGGGTTGCTTTCTTT
D: NA
J: TRBJ1-1
size: NA
V: TRBV28

CDR3: CASSYKDKYTEAFF
DNA: TGTGCCAGCAGTTACAAGGACAAGTACACTGAAGCTTTCTTT
D: NA
J: TRBJ1-1
size: NA
V: TRBV6-5

CDR3: CAIRDSNNEQFF
DNA: TGTGCCATCAGGGACAGTAACAATGAGCAGTTCTTC
D: NA
J: TRBJ2-1
size: NA
V: TRBV10-3

CDR3: CTSRSSGTQYF
DNA: TGCACCAGCAGGTCTAGTGGCACGCAGTATTTT
D: NA
J: TRBJ2-3
size: NA
V: TRBV1